Listed below are T cell receptor beta chains from one sample, sequenced in a study of cytomegalovirus exposure and HLA in healthy donors. Data came from immunoSEQ multiplex PCR; TCRdb stores just in-frame clones and leaves some out. The table includes 90,000 or so clones, around 85% detected once. The sample was PBMCs. Receptors were obtained from a man younger than 30 in good health and CMV-seropositive. CDR3s include the opening cysteine and the closing phenylalanine or tryptophan. A D gene is named only where the DNA matches it firmly. Only part of the rows carry a size: once, few, many, or a class if the clone is expanded.

CDR3 length: 15
V gene: TRBV5-4
J gene: TRBJ1-2
clone size: -
D gene: TRBD1
CDR3 DNA: TGTGCCAGCAGCTTGGCCCCCGGACAGGCGTATGGCTACACCTTC
CDR3 protein: CASSLAPGQAYGYTF

CDR3 length: 13
V gene: TRBV15
J gene: TRBJ2-5
clone size: -
D gene: -
CDR3 DNA: TGTGCCACCAATCGGAGGGAACGGGAGACCCAGTACTTC
CDR3 protein: CATNRRERETQYF

CDR3 length: 12
V gene: TRBV2
J gene: TRBJ2-5
clone size: -
D gene: TRBD1
CDR3 DNA: TGTGCCGGGGGACAGAACCAAGAGACCCAGTACTTC
CDR3 protein: CAGGQNQETQYF

CDR3 length: 18
V gene: TRBV4-1
J gene: TRBJ2-4
clone size: few
D gene: -
CDR3 DNA: TGCGCCAGCAGCCCGGAGTCAGGGGATCTAACTGGGATAGACATTCAGTACTTC
CDR3 protein: CASSPESGDLTGIDIQYF

CDR3 length: 15
V gene: TRBV5-1
J gene: TRBJ2-7
clone size: few
D gene: -
CDR3 DNA: TGCGCCAGCGGGGGGACTCCCTCTCCGGGGGACGAGCAGTACTTC
CDR3 protein: CASGGTPSPGDEQYF

CDR3 length: 16
V gene: TRBV7-2
J gene: TRBJ2-5
clone size: -
D gene: TRBD2
CDR3 DNA: TGTGCCAGCAGCTTAGCGGCAGCGGGAGGGCCAGAGACCCAGTACTTC
CDR3 protein: CASSLAAAGGPETQYF

CDR3 length: 18
V gene: TRBV5-4
J gene: TRBJ2-7
clone size: -
D gene: TRBD2
CDR3 DNA: TGTGCCAGCAGTTTCGGCGCCGGACGGACTAGCGGGAGAGGCGAGCAGTACTTC
CDR3 protein: CASSFGAGRTSGRGEQYF

CDR3 length: 17
V gene: TRBV11-3
J gene: TRBJ2-2
clone size: -
D gene: -
CDR3 DNA: TGTGCCAGCAGCTTAGGCCGAGGCAGAGCGAACACCGGGGAGCTGTTTTTT
CDR3 protein: CASSLGRGRANTGELFF

CDR3 length: 16
V gene: TRBV19
J gene: TRBJ1-1
clone size: -
D gene: -
CDR3 DNA: TGTGCCAGTAGTATATGGGTAGGGGGTTGGGACACTGAAGCTTTCTTT
CDR3 protein: CASSIWVGGWDTEAFF

CDR3 length: 15
V gene: TRBV27
J gene: TRBJ2-5
clone size: -
D gene: -
CDR3 DNA: TGTGCCAGCAGCGGGACAAACCCCACTCAAGAGACCCAGTACTTC
CDR3 protein: CASSGTNPTQETQYF

CDR3 length: 18
V gene: TRBV4-1
J gene: TRBJ2-2
clone size: once
D gene: TRBD2
CDR3 DNA: TGCGCCAGCAGCCAAGTTGTACTAGCGGGAGGCAACACCGGGGAGCTGTTTTTT
CDR3 protein: CASSQVVLAGGNTGELFF

CDR3 length: 15
V gene: TRBV2
J gene: TRBJ2-7
clone size: -
D gene: -
CDR3 DNA: TGTGCCAGCAGTGAATTACCTCAGGGGATCTACGAGCAGTACTTC
CDR3 protein: CASSELPQGIYEQYF

CDR3 length: 16
V gene: TRBV5-4
J gene: TRBJ1-2
clone size: -
D gene: TRBD1
CDR3 DNA: TGTGCCAGCAGCTTACGCGAGGGACAGGGGAGGACGGGCTACACCTTC
CDR3 protein: CASSLREGQGRTGYTF